This entry lists 9 T cell receptor beta chains sequenced from one sample in a study of T-cell memory formation after mild COVID-19. MiXCR, run by TCRdb on the 5' RACE reads, gives a single entry per CDR3 protein. The sample includes roughly 610,000 distinct CDR3 sequences, 15% to 20% of them seen just once. Sequences were obtained from PBMCs or a T cell subset sorted from them (not recorded which). These receptors all stem from an adult woman who had mild COVID-19 (a few samples of this study predate the infection). Cell type and time point are not known.

This clonotype was observed a few times. The chain carries TRBV7-2 and TRBJ2-3; TRBD2 agrees at 12 bases. The ends lost 5 bases at V and 6 bases at J; junction bases unmatched: 3. This CDR3 spans 14 amino acids. Germline V gene data show CDR1 as SGHTA and CDR2 as FQGNSA. CDR3 amino acids: CASSPTSGSDTQYF. The CDR3 DNA reads as TGTGCCAGCAGCCCGACTAGCGGGAGCGATACGCAGTATTTT. Combining the CDR3 with reference TRBV7-2 and TRBJ2-3 gives the whole variable domain GAGVSQSPSNKVTEKGKDVELRCDPISGHTALYWYRQSLGQGLEFLIYFQGNSAPDKSGLPSDRFSAERTGGSVSTLTIQRTQQEDSAVYLCASSPTSGSDTQYFGPGTRLTVL.

This clonotype is a singleton in its sample. This chain links TRBV6-9 with TRBJ1-2; 7 nucleotides line up with TRBD1. The CDR3 length is 17 residues. Per germline, CDR1 MNHGY and CDR2 SVAAGI. The ends lost 6 bases at V and 13 bases at J; junction bases unmatched: 26. CDR3 in DNA: TGTGCCAGCAGATCGTTTTCTCCCCTGTCCCCGAACAGGGGATTCACCTTC. It encodes CASRSFSPLSPNRGFTF.

In its sample, this clonotype was seen many times. The chain couples TRBV6-2 or TRBV6-3 to TRBJ1-5, with D maybe TRBD1 (6 bases). Germline assignment: CDR1 MNHEY and CDR2 SVGEGT. The V end lost 6 bases, the J end lost 4 bases, and 16 bases lay between the germline ends. CDR3 size: 15 residues. The CDR3 nucleotides are TGTGCCAGCAGCCCAGGGGTCGCAGATAATCAGCCCCAGCATTTT. It encodes CASSPGVADNQPQHF.

V usage is TRBV28 and J usage is TRBJ1-2, with D perhaps matching TRBD1 (6 bases). Trimming stripped 3 bases from V and 2 bases from J, with 10 bases between. There are 14 residues in the CDR3. The germline gives CDR1 MDHEN, CDR2 SYDVKM. The CDR3 DNA reads as TGTGCCAGCAGTTTGACAGGAAAGAACTATGGCTACACCTTC. Its protein is CASSLTGKNYGYTF.

The rearrangement uses TRBV7-6 and TRBJ1-3, with D possibly TRBD1 on 5 matching bases. CDR1 is SGHVS and CDR2 is FNYEAQ in the germline V gene. The CDR3 runs 17 residues. V lost 5 bases and J 0 bases, leaving 17 bases between the germline ends. The CDR3 region has the DNA TGTGCCAGCAGCATTGGATTGGGGCAGAACTCTGGAAACACCATATATTTT. Its translation: CASSIGLGQNSGNTIYF. The entire variable domain, with the rest obtained from reference TRBV7-6 and TRBJ1-3, is as follows: GAGVSQSPRYKVTKRGQDVALRCDPISGHVSLYWYRQALGQGPEFLTYFNYEAQQDKSGLPNDRFSAERPEGSISTLTIQRTEQRDSAMYRCASSIGLGQNSGNTIYFGEGSWLTVV.

This clonotype was detected ten times or more. The chain employs TRBV7-9 and TRBJ2-5; D gene uncertain. CDR3 length equals 14 residues. Trimming took 1 base from V and 1 from J, leaving 7 bases between them. The V gene's germline CDR1 is SEHNR and CDR2 FQNEAQ (reference sequence). DNA for the CDR3: TGTGCCAGCAGCTTAGGACCACCCCAAGAGACCCAGTACTTC. Its translation: CASSLGPPQETQYF.

This clonotype occurred many times. The rearrangement links TRBV15 to TRBJ2-5; D might be TRBD2 (6 bases). Germline CDR1 and CDR2: LNHNV and YYDKDF (reference sequence). The V and J ends lost 3 bases and 4 bases respectively, with 18 bases between them. The CDR3 runs to 16 residues. Here the CDR3 reads CATSSRSGTEIETQYF. For the CDR3, the DNA is TGTGCCACCAGCAGTAGATCCGGGACTGAAATAGAGACCCAGTACTTC. The variable domain in full, completed from reference TRBV15 and TRBJ2-5, reads DAMVIQNPRYQVTQFGKPVTLSCSQTLNHNVMYWYQQKSSQAPKLLFHYYDKDFNNEADTPDNFQSRRPNTSFCFLDIRSPGLGDTAMYLCATSSRSGTEIETQYFGPGTRLLVL.

V is TRBV3-1 and J is TRBJ2-5; TRBD2 agrees at 11 bases. The CDR3 sequence is 15 residues long. Germline V gene data show CDR1 as LGHDT and CDR2 as YNNKEL (reference sequence). The V segment lost 4 bases and the J segment 2 bases; nucleotides outside the gene matches: 3. The CDR3 loop reads CASSRSGGVQETQYF. DNA for the CDR3: TGTGCCAGCAGCCGTAGCGGGGGGGTGCAAGAGACCCAGTACTTC.

The chain couples TRBV7-6 to TRBJ2-2; D call uncertain. This CDR3 spans 14 amino acids. Germline V lookup: CDR1 SGHVS, CDR2 FNYEAQ. Trimming cost V 1 base and J 8 bases, with 11 bases left between them. The CDR3 region is CASSLVTPAGELFF. CDR3 sequence (DNA): TGTGCCAGCAGCTTAGTTACCCCAGCAGGGGAGCTGTTTTTT.